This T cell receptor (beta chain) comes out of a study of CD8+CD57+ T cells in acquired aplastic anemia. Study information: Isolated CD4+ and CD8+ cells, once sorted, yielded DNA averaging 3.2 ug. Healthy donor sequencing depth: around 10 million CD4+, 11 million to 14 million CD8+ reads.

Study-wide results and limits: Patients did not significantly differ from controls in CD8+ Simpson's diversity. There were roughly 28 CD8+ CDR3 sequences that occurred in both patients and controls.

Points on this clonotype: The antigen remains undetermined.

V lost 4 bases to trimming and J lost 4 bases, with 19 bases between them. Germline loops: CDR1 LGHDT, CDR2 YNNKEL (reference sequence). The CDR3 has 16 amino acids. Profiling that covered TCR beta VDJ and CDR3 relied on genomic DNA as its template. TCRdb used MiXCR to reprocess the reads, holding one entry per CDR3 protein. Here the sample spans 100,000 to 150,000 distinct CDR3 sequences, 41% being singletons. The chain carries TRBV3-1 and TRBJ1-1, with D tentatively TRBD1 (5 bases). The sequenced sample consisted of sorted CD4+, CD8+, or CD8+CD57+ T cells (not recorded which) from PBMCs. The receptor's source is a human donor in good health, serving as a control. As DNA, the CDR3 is TGTGCCAGCAGCCGAGGCGGGAGCCTTAGGGGCACTGAAGCTTTCTTT. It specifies CASSRGGSLRGTEAFF.